This T cell receptor (beta chain) was documented in a study of blood T cell repertoires in COVID-19. As originally analysed: Amplified reference gene primers provided the basis for estimating nucleated cell counts. Clones were sequenced by immunoSEQ multiplex PCR, and TCRdb holds only the in-frame ones, with some missing. Clone size and the V and J calls come from that table; the DNA yielded D and trimming. The sample lists about 260,000 clones, around 87% occurring once. Germline CDR1 SGHDT, CDR2 YYEEEE. This CDR3 spans 16 amino acids. V was trimmed by 3 bases and J by 1 base, leaving 16 bases between them.

The specimen was peripheral blood. This TCR was sampled from a woman aged 50 to 60 with acute or convalescent COVID-19. The rearrangement links TRBV5-6 to TRBJ2-5, with D perhaps TRBD2 (6 bases). In DNA, the CDR3 is TGTGCCAGCAGCTGGGGCGGGACGGTACTCCAAGAGACCCAGTACTTC. It yields the protein CASSWGGTVLQETQYF.